This section outlines one T cell receptor beta chain sequence together with its context. It has no known antigen specificity. Per-nucleotide qualities are absent, and no much larger clonotype sits a single base away. Other nucleotide sequences in the sample specify the same CDR3. Library preparation was by the immunoSEQ multiplex PCR assay. For most patients, genomic DNA was isolated with the Qiagen DNeasy Blood and Tissue Kit and sent frozen to Adaptive Biotechnologies for TCR sequencing. For most patients, genomic DNA was subjected to high-throughput TCR-beta CDR3 sequencing by Adaptive Biotechnologies. Regarding the original processing steps: TCR sequencing data were retrieved from Adaptive's ImmunoSEQ software for 15 to 20 patients, whereas a few other patients were processed with MiXCR and VDJtools. CD4 versus CD8 sorting errors were corrected by removing sequences found in both subsets at a frequency ratio below 5:1. CDR3 nucleotide sequences shared between donor and recipient were removed because their origin could not be assigned. To count as alloreactive, a clone needed at least 2-fold expansion over unstimulated cells and a minimum CFSE-low frequency of 0.002% (template counts) or 0.001% (read counts). Clones were considered mappable if detected in sequenced pre-transplant spleen, lymph node, or MLR CFSE-low populations of the donor or recipient. Cumulative frequency of alloreactive clones was calculated as a percentage of all sequences weighted by copy number. The source is immuneACCESS, and TCRdb retained only in-frame sequences with V and J called. Part of the clones is not carried over; for the studies checked, unresolved V genes explain less than half of this, and the remainder is unexplained. V, J and clone size are taken as reported in that table, and D and trimming were inferred from the DNA itself. This sample gives roughly 85,000 clones in total; more than 85% of them show up just once. Around 7.6% of the sample is held by the ten biggest clonotypes.

The time point label on this specimen signifies: cells obtained before transplantation from donor or recipient. CD3+CD4+ and CD3+CD8+ populations were FACS-sorted from unstimulated pre-transplant donor and recipient cells taken from spleen or lymph nodes. From the cysteine through the phenylalanine, the CDR3 covers 15 amino acids. The CDR3 DNA has 45 bases and is translated from base 1. Reading the germline V gene gives CDR1 SGHTA and CDR2 FQGTGA. V is trimmed back by 2 bases and J by 4 bases, and the junction contains 6 bases that no gene match accounts for. The data are from a study of graft-versus-host responses after intestinal transplantation (dated by TCRdb to the early 2020s). In terms of the full investigation: The transplants that recipients got were multivisceral, liver-intestinal, or isolated intestinal. All recipients received anti-thymocyte globulin induction followed by maintenance tacrolimus and steroids for 3 to 4 years. After intestinal transplantation, graft-versus-host and host-versus-graft alloreactive T cell clones were followed in the graft, circulation and bone marrow using bulk TCR-beta CDR3 sequencing. Alloreactive clones were identified by sequencing pre-transplant mixed lymphocyte reaction products and comparing these products with unstimulated pre-transplant donor and recipient T cells. The cohort enrolled 20 to 30 intestinal transplant recipients including one retransplant, and a few patients lacking pretransplant specimens were excluded. Donor T cell macrochimerism was defined as a peak of at least 4% donor T cells among recipient peripheral blood mononuclear cells. Rather than being sequenced by the commercial service, samples from a few later patients were sequenced in-house on an Illumina MiSeq and processed with MiXCR.

General findings and caveats noted by the study authors: In patients with donor T cell macrochimerism, the allografts had high GvH to HvG T cell clonal ratios. The relatively low number and heterogeneity of intestinal transplant patients limited the conclusions. GvH clones turned up in recipient bone marrow, with some appearing earlier in ileal mucosa or blood, a pattern consistent with an intestinal mucosal origin. Peak levels of circulating GvH clones were associated with declines in HvG clones early after transplant.

The sequence links TRBV7-3 to TRBJ2-7, with 9 middle bases fitting TRBD2. Sequencing used unstimulated CD8+ T cells sorted from spleen or lymph node cells, obtained before transplant. The TCR comes from a human donor who was the organ donor for an intestinal transplant. The nucleotide sequence is given as TGTGCCAGCAGCTTACTGCGGGGGGGTCGGTACGAGCAGTACTTC. It is translated as CASSLLRGGRYEQYF.